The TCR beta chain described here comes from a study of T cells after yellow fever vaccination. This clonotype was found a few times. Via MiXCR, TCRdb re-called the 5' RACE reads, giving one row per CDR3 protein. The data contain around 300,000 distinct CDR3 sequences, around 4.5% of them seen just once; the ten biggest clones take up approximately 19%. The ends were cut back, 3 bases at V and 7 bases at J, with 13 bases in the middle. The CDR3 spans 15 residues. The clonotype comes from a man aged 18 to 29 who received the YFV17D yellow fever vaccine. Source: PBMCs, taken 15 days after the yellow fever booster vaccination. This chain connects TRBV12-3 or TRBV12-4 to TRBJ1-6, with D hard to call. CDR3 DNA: TGTGCCAGCAGTTTCGGCCTTCCTGGGAATTCACCCCTCCACTTT. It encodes CASSFGLPGNSPLHF.